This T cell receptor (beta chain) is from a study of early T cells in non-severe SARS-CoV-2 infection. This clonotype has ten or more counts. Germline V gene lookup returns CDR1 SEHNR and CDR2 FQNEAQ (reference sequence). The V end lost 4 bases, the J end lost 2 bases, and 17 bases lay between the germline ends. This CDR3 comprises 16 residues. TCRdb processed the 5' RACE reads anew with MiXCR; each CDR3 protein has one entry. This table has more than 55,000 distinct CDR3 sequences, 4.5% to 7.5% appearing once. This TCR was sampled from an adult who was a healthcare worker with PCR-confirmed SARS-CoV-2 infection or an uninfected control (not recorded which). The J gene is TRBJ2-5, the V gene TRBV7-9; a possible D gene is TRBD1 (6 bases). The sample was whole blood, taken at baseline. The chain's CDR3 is CASSSVEDRPQETQYF. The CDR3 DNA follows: TGTGCCAGCAGCTCGGTAGAGGACAGACCGCAAGAGACCCAGTACTTC.